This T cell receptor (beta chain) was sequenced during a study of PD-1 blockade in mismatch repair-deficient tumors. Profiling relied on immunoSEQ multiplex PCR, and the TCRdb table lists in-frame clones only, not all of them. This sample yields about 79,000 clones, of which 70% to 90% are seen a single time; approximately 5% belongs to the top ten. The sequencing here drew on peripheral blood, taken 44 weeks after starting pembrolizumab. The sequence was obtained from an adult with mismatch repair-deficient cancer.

The CDR3 sequence: CASSPSGSPEQYF. CDR3 coding DNA: TGTGCCAGCAGTCCTAGCGGGTCGCCCGAGCAGTACTTC. V and J are TRBV7-6 and TRBJ2-7, with TRBD2 matching 8 bases. Germline lookup yields CDR1 SGHVS and CDR2 FNYEAQ. The trim removed 6 bases at V and 6 bases at J, leaving 7 bases unmatched. The CDR3 runs to 13 residues.